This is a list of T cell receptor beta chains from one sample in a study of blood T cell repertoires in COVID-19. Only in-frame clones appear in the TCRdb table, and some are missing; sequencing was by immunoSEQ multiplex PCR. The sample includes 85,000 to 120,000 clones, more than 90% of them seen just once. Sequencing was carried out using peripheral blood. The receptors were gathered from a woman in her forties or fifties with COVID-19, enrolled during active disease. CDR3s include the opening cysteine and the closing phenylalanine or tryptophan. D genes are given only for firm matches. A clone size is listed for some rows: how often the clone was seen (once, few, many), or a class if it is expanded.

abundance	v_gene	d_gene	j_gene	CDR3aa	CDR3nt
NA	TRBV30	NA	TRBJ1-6	CAWSETLGSPLHF	TGTGCCTGGAGTGAGACATTGGGCTCACCCCTCCACTTT
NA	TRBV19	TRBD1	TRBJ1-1	CASKPAGGGVRGTEAFF	TGTGCCAGTAAGCCCGCAGGAGGGGGCGTAAGAGGCACTGAAGCTTTCTTT
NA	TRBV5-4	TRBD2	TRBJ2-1	CASSPFSGGASNEQFF	TGTGCCAGCAGCCCGTTTTCCGGGGGGGCGTCGAATGAGCAGTTCTTC
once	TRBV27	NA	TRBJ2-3	CASRLGRTSTDTQYF	TGTGCCAGCAGGTTGGGGAGAACTAGCACAGATACGCAGTATTTT
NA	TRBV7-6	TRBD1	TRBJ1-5	CASSQGTGGRQPQHF	TGTGCCAGCAGCCAAGGGACAGGGGGTAGGCAGCCCCAGCATTTT
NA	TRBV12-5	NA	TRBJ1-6	CASALGDSNSPLHF	TGTGCTAGTGCCTTGGGAGATTCCAATTCACCCCTCCACTTT
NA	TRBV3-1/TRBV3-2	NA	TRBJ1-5	CASSQGAGKENQPQHF	TGTGCCAGCAGCCAAGGGGCCGGGAAAGAAAATCAGCCCCAGCATTTT
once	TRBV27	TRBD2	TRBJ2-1	CASSSPLGSGIHNEQFF	TGTGCCAGCAGTTCCCCCTTAGGTAGCGGGATACACAATGAGCAGTTCTTC
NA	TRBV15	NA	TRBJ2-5	CATSRDSGWETQYF	TGTGCCACCAGCAGAGATTCAGGGTGGGAGACCCAGTACTTC
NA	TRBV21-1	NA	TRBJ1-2	CASSPPRQGTRPVNYGYTF	TGTGCCAGCAGCCCCCCCAGACAGGGAACCCGACCCGTTAACTATGGCTACACCTTC
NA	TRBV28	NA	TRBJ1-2	CASSLIITEYGYTF	TGTGCCAGCAGTTTAATCATAACAGAATATGGCTACACCTTC
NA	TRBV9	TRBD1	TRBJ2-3	CASSFRQGGTDTQYF	TGTGCCAGCAGCTTCCGACAGGGGGGAACAGATACGCAGTATTTT
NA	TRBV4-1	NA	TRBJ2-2	CASSRAGAGGGTGELFF	TGCGCCAGCAGCCGGGCGGGGGCAGGGGGCGGCACCGGGGAGCTGTTTTTT
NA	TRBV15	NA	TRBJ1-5	CATSVGGYSNQPQHF	TGTGCCACCAGCGTTGGAGGGTATAGCAATCAGCCCCAGCATTTT
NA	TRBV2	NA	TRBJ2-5	CASSTGSETQYF	TGTGCCAGCAGTACAGGGAGCGAGACCCAGTACTTC
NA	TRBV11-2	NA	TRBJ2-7	CASSRDPGDYEQYF	TGTGCCAGCAGCCGAGATCCAGGGGACTACGAGCAGTACTTC
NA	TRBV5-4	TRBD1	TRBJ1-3	CASSLFRDRGLGNTIYF	TGTGCCAGCAGCTTGTTCCGAGACAGGGGGCTTGGAAACACCATATATTTT
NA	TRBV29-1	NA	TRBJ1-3	CSVGAPGNTIYF	TGCAGCGTTGGCGCGCCGGGAAACACCATATATTTT
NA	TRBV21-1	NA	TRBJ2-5	CASSKVSGGEETQYF	TGTGCCAGCAGCAAGGTGTCAGGAGGCGAAGAGACCCAGTACTTC
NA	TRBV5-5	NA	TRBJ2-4	CASSLGQRFGIQYF	TGTGCCAGCAGCTTGGGACAGAGGTTTGGCATTCAGTACTTC
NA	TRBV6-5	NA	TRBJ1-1	CASSYNGNTEAFF	TGTGCCAGCAGTTACAACGGGAACACTGAAGCTTTCTTT
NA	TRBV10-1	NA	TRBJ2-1	CASSDQGTGNEQFF	TGCGCCAGCAGTGACCAGGGGACCGGCAATGAGCAGTTCTTC
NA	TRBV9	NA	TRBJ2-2	CASAAGNTGELFF	TGTGCCAGCGCAGCGGGGAACACCGGGGAGCTGTTTTTT
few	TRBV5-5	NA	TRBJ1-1	CASSLDSLNTEAFF	TGTGCCAGCAGCTTGGACAGTTTGAACACTGAAGCTTTCTTT
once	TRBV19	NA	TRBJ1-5	CASSGMDMPQHF	TGTGCCAGTAGTGGGATGGACATGCCCCAGCATTTT
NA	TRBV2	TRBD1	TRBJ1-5	CASSGGQGRGQPQHF	TGTGCCAGCAGTGGGGGACAGGGACGTGGTCAGCCCCAGCATTTT
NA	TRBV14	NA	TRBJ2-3	CASSHEIADTQYF	TGTGCCAGCAGCCATGAGATCGCAGATACGCAGTATTTT
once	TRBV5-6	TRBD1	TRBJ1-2	CASSPPGQGNNYGYTF	TGTGCCAGCAGCCCACCGGGACAGGGAAACAACTATGGCTACACCTTC
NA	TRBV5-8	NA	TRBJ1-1	CASSSQRGTRVNTEAFF	TGTGCCAGCAGCTCGCAGCGGGGAACGAGGGTGAACACTGAAGCTTTCTTT
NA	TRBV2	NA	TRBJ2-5	CASSEGQGIETQYF	TGTGCCAGCAGTGAAGGGCAGGGGATAGAGACCCAGTACTTC
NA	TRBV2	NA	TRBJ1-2	CASSDFSGDTPAGYTF	TGTGCCAGCAGTGACTTTTCAGGCGACACCCCTGCCGGCTACACCTTC